Below are 30 T cell receptor beta chains sequenced from a single sample in a study of CXCR3-negative and CXCR3-positive naive CD8 T cells. Via 5' RACE with UMI labels, TRB cDNA libraries were prepared. Using the 5' RACE reads, TCRdb records one entry per CDR3 protein without DNA. Its listing shows 25,000 to 35,000 distinct CDR3 sequences. Material: memory CD8+ T cells from blood. The receptors come from a human donor in good health. Some clones in this sample may be carry-over from other donors' samples.

V is TRBV4-3 and J is TRBJ2-1; TCRdb's D gene call, TRBD1, goes unchecked for lack of DNA. Germline-derived CDR1 and CDR2 are LGHNA and YSLEER. The length of the CDR3 is 15 residues. The CDR3 is CASSRGESSYNEQFF.

The chain has TRBV4-1 and TRBJ2-1. The CDR3 consists of 16 residues. Germline CDR1 MGHRA, CDR2 YSYEKL. CDR3 sequence: CASSQDLGLSYNEQFF.

This clonotype is deemed large (0.1 to 1%) by its frequency. This chain joins TRBV20-1 and TRBJ2-7; the D call from TCRdb, TRBD2, cannot be confirmed without DNA. The CDR3 has 14 amino acids. CDR1 and CDR2 from the germline V gene are DFQATT and SNEGSKA (reference sequence). CDR3 region: CSASKPGPLAEQYF.

This sequence joins TRBV27 and TRBJ2-7; checking the TCRdb D call of TRBD2 is not possible without DNA. The CDR3 spans 14 residues. Germline loops: CDR1 MNHEY, CDR2 SMNVEV (reference sequence). The CDR3 protein is CASSLPGRIYEQYF.

The CDR3 is CASSFTSNNEQFF. V usage is TRBV5-1 and J usage is TRBJ2-1; TCRdb's D call of TRBD2 is untestable without DNA. The CDR3 has 13 residues. Per the germline V gene, CDR1 is SGHRS and CDR2 is YFSETQ.

This clonotype is medium-sized by frequency. The CDR3 sequence: CSARDISGQTFNEQFF. This chain joins TRBV20-1 and TRBJ2-1; as DNA is missing, the TRBD1 call by TCRdb cannot be tested. The V gene's germline CDR1 is DFQATT and CDR2 SNEGSKA (reference sequence). CDR3 length: 16 residues.

The rearrangement joins TRBV5-5 to TRBJ2-7. Germline-derived CDR1 and CDR2 are SGHKS and YYEKEE (reference sequence). CDR3 length equals 14 residues. The CDR3 loop reads CASSLEVVIYEQYF.

The rearrangement uses TRBV4-3 and TRBJ1-6; the D call from TCRdb, TRBD1, cannot be confirmed without DNA. The CDR3 loop spans 15 amino acids. Germline V CDR1 and CDR2: LGHNA, YSLEER. Here the CDR3 reads CASSQTRQLLSPLHF.

This chain links TRBV6-2 or TRBV6-3 with TRBJ2-1; TCRdb's D gene call, TRBD2, goes unchecked for lack of DNA. CDR1 is MNHEY and CDR2 is SVGEGT in the germline V gene. This CDR3 contains 14 residues. The CDR3 is CASSGTSGGNEQFF.

The V call is TRBV28, the J call TRBJ2-3; the D call of TRBD1 rests on TCRdb alone, since no DNA is present to check it. The CDR3 is 14 residues long. Germline assignment: CDR1 MDHEN and CDR2 SYDVKM. CDR3 sequence: CASGGDRGLDTQYF.

The V and J genes are TRBV14 and TRBJ1-1; TCRdb's D gene call, TRBD1, goes unchecked for lack of DNA. The CDR3 extends over 16 amino acids. Germline lookup yields CDR1 SGHDN and CDR2 FVKESK. CDR3: CASSQGAGKGNTEAFF.

The V call is TRBV12-3 or TRBV12-4, the J call TRBJ1-5. The CDR3 is 16 residues long. CDR3 loop: CASSLTYGPGNQPQHF.

This chain uses TRBV29-1 with TRBJ2-3; absent DNA, TCRdb's TRBD1 call cannot be checked. The CDR3 is 12 amino acids. Germline CDR1 SQVTM, CDR2 ANQGSEA. CDR3 residues: CSVGSGLDTQYF.

This chain's CDR3 is CSVEGPAENTEAFF. J is TRBJ1-1 and V is TRBV29-1. This CDR3 has 14 amino acids. Germline CDR1 is SQVTM and CDR2 is ANQGSEA. Based on the CDR3 plus reference TRBV29-1 and TRBJ1-1, the full variable domain is SAVISQKPSRDICQRGTSLTIQCQVDSQVTMMFWYRQQPGQSLTLIATANQGSEATYESGFVIDKFPISRPNLTFSTLTVSNMSPEDSSIYLCSVEGPAENTEAFFGQGTRLTVV.

V usage is TRBV4-3 and J usage is TRBJ2-5. CDR1 and CDR2 (germline): LGHNA, YSLEER. The CDR3 is made up of 15 amino acids. The CDR3: CASSQDRTAQETQYF.

V is TRBV6-5 and J is TRBJ2-7; there is no DNA to check the TCRdb D call of TRBD1. CDR3 size: 16 residues. CDR1 and CDR2 from the germline V gene are MNHEY and SVGAGI. The CDR3 spells CASSTPTAGNSYEQYF.

The CDR3 protein is CSVADKGDYEQYF. The genes are TRBV29-1 and TRBJ2-7; the TRBD1 assignment by TCRdb is unverifiable without DNA. This CDR3 is 13 amino acids long. In germline, CDR1 is SQVTM, CDR2 ANQGSEA.

The chain employs TRBV20-1 and TRBJ1-1; the D gene TCRdb calls, TRBD1, cannot be checked with no DNA. There are 12 residues in the CDR3. CDR1 DFQATT and CDR2 SNEGSKA come from the germline V gene (reference sequence). CDR3 region: CSATTGTTEAFF.

V gene TRBV6-4 combines with J gene TRBJ2-1; TCRdb names TRBD1, which stays unverified in the absence of DNA. The CDR3 runs 15 residues. Germline loops: CDR1 MRHNA, CDR2 SNTAGT. The CDR3 here is CASSHYRGHYNEQFF.

The V call is TRBV6-2 or TRBV6-3, the J call TRBJ2-5; TCRdb reports TRBD1, a call that lacks DNA to check it against. Germline assignment: CDR1 MNHEY and CDR2 SVGEGT. CDR3 length: 16 amino acids. The chain's CDR3 is CASSYFSDRGQETQYF.

This sequence joins TRBV7-2 and TRBJ1-4; TCRdb's assignment of TRBD1 cannot be checked, as there is no DNA. This CDR3 region has 15 residues. Germline V gives CDR1 SGHTA, CDR2 FQGNSA. CDR3 protein: CASSWPGVTNEKLFF.

Judged by frequency, this clonotype is medium-sized. The gene calls are TRBV28 and TRBJ2-2; TCRdb picks TRBD2, but there is no DNA to check that call. The CDR3 contains 14 residues. Germline lookup yields CDR1 MDHEN and CDR2 SYDVKM. CDR3 protein: CASSYTSASGELFF.

CDR3 protein: CASSRTGNTGELFF. V is TRBV7-9 and J is TRBJ2-2; TCRdb lists TRBD1, though no DNA is available to test this call. Germline V gene sequence: CDR1 SEHNR, CDR2 FQNEAQ (reference sequence). The length of the CDR3 is 14 residues.

The rearrangement uses TRBV20-1 and TRBJ1-1. The germline CDR1 and CDR2 sequences are DFQATT and SNEGSKA (reference sequence). CDR3 length: 12 residues. CDR3 sequence: CSATRRDTEAFF.

The chain has TRBV7-8 and TRBJ1-4; lacking DNA, the TRBD1 call made by TCRdb goes unchecked. Germline V CDR1 and CDR2: SGHVS, FQNEAQ. The CDR3 extends over 11 amino acids. The CDR3 region is CASSPGGKLFF.

The rearrangement uses TRBV27 and TRBJ2-2; TCRdb's D call, TRBD1, is unchecked because there is no DNA. Per the germline V gene, CDR1 is MNHEY and CDR2 is SMNVEV (reference sequence). There are 15 residues in the CDR3. The CDR3 loop is CASRGFEWNTGELFF.

V usage is TRBV9 and J usage is TRBJ2-7; there is no DNA to check the TCRdb D call of TRBD2. The CDR3 consists of 17 residues. Germline assignment: CDR1 SGDLS and CDR2 YYNGEE. CDR3 sequence: CASSVWAPLGPTYEQYF.

V usage is TRBV4-1 and J usage is TRBJ2-1; TCRdb lists TRBD2, though no DNA is available to test this call. Germline V lookup: CDR1 MGHRA, CDR2 YSYEKL. The CDR3 sequence is 16 residues long. The CDR3 sequence is CASSHISGGLNNEQFF.

The chain carries TRBV27 and TRBJ2-7; lacking DNA, the TRBD2 call made by TCRdb goes unchecked. Looked up from germline, CDR1 is MNHEY and CDR2 is SMNVEV (reference sequence). The CDR3 extends over 16 amino acids. CDR3 protein: CASSPNEGLVFYEQYF.

The chain recombines TRBV6-4 with TRBJ1-6. Germline CDR1 is MRHNA and CDR2 is SNTAGT. The CDR3 runs to 13 residues. Here the CDR3 reads CTSSDSDNSPLHF.